The 18 T cell receptor beta chains below were found in one sample sequenced in a study of cytomegalovirus exposure and HLA in healthy donors. The PCR made use of 60 Vbeta and 13 Jbeta primers. Repertoires were generated with immunoSEQ multiplex PCR, while TCRdb's copy carries only in-frame clones and drops some. Found here are 100,000 to 150,000 clones, about 15% of them singletons; the top ten hold about 2.6%. Sequenced input: PBMCs. These receptors were taken from a female donor in good health and CMV-seropositive.

This clone has only a few counts. This chain connects TRBV9 to TRBJ2-1; tentatively, D is TRBD1 (5 bases). CDR3 length: 16 residues. Germline CDR1 reads SGDLS; CDR2 reads YYNGEE. V lost 0 bases and J lost 0, with 10 bases in between. The CDR3 nucleotides are TGTGCCAGCAGCGTAGGTGACAGCCGCTCCTACAATGAGCAGTTCTTC. Its translation is CASSVGDSRSYNEQFF. Full variable domain (outside the CDR3, taken from reference TRBV9 and TRBJ2-1): DSGVTQTPKHLITATGQRVTLRCSPRSGDLSVYWYQQSLDQGLQFLIQYYNGEERAKGNILERFSAQQFPDLHSELNLSSLELGDSALYFCASSVGDSRSYNEQFFGPGTRLTVL.

This clone was detected only a few times. The chain employs TRBV18 and TRBJ1-1; maybe TRBD1 (6 bases). V dropped 3 bases and J dropped 6 bases, with 17 bases sitting between them. Germline lookup yields CDR1 KGHSH and CDR2 LQKENI. The CDR3 spans 15 residues. CDR3 residues: CASSPSSGTRAEAFF. Written as DNA, the CDR3 is TGTGCCAGCTCACCTTCGTCCGGGACACGGGCTGAAGCTTTCTTT.

The rearrangement links TRBV28 to TRBJ2-2; TRBD1 matches at 9 bases. Germline V CDR1 and CDR2: MDHEN, SYDVKM. The CDR3 consists of 15 residues. The V gene end was trimmed by 6 bases and the J gene end by 4 bases; junction bases not matched to a gene: 6. Here the CDR3 reads CASRTGTGSTGELFF. As DNA, the CDR3 is TGTGCCAGCAGAACCGGGACAGGGTCCACCGGGGAGCTGTTTTTT.

The table lists this clone with a few counts. This chain joins TRBV29-1 and TRBJ2-3; D possibly corresponds to TRBD1 (6 bases). Germline-derived CDR1 and CDR2 are SQVTM and ANQGSEA. The CDR3 sequence is 14 residues long. V lost 6 bases, J lost 2 bases, and 15 bases lay in between. The CDR3 sequence: CSVDSPTPTDTQYF. The CDR3 nucleotides read TGCAGCGTGGACAGCCCTACGCCCACAGATACGCAGTATTTT.

The chain uses TRBV7-2 and TRBJ2-7; D possibly corresponds to TRBD2 (6 bases). Germline values: CDR1 SGHTA, CDR2 FQGNSA. The CDR3 covers 15 residues. V was shortened by 1 base and J by 2 bases, with 12 bases between the two germline ends. CDR3 residues: CASSLGSGFAYEQYF. In nucleotides, the CDR3 is TGTGCCAGCAGCTTAGGTAGCGGTTTTGCCTACGAGCAGTACTTC.

The rearrangement uses TRBV5-1 and TRBJ2-3; 12 nucleotides match TRBD2. The length of the CDR3 is 17 residues. Germline V lookup: CDR1 SGHRS, CDR2 YFSETQ. V trimming: 4 bases; J trimming: 3 bases; junction bases outside the gene matches: 9. The CDR3 nucleotides read TGCGCCAGCAGCCCAAACCACCTAGCGGGGGGGACAGATACGCAGTATTTT. Translation gives CASSPNHLAGGTDTQYF.

The CDR3 protein is CASSLRLAGAEQYF. The CDR3 nucleotides read TGTGCCAGCAGTTTACGGCTAGCGGGAGCCGAGCAGTACTTC. The rearrangement uses TRBV27 and TRBJ2-7; 10 bases match TRBD2. CDR1 and CDR2 from the germline V gene are MNHEY and SMNVEV (reference sequence). The CDR3 contains 14 residues. With V trimmed by 2 bases and J by 6 bases, 4 bases remained unmatched.

The chain combines TRBV9 with TRBJ1-1; D unclear. The ends were cut back, 3 bases at V and 1 base at J, with 19 bases in the middle. The CDR3 has 17 residues. Germline CDR1 and CDR2: SGDLS and YYNGEE. CDR3 in amino acids: CASSGGWAGEGNTEAFF. CDR3 DNA: TGTGCCAGCAGCGGCGGGTGGGCGGGCGAGGGGAACACTGAAGCTTTCTTT.

This clone was recorded a few times. The chain carries TRBV18 and TRBJ2-7, with D possibly matching TRBD2 (5 bases). This CDR3 has 17 amino acids. CDR1 and CDR2 (germline): KGHSH, LQKENI. V gave up 2 bases and J gave up 2 bases, with 19 bases separating them. CDR3 in amino acids: CASSPSTSAGLPYEQYF. In DNA, the CDR3 is TGTGCCAGCTCACCAAGTACGAGCGCGGGCCTCCCCTACGAGCAGTACTTC.

The genes are TRBV13 and TRBJ2-7, with D possibly being TRBD1 (6 bases). With 3 bases removed from V and 3 bases from J, the gap between germline ends came to 12 bases. Germline CDR1 is PRHDT and CDR2 is FYEKMQ (reference sequence). CDR3 length: 14 amino acids. DNA for the CDR3: TGTGCCAGCAGCTTTAGGGGGAGTAGCTACGAGCAGTACTTC. Translated: CASSFRGSSYEQYF.

The genes are TRBV7-9 and TRBJ2-5; 9 bases are shared with TRBD1. Germline V lookup: CDR1 SEHNR, CDR2 FQNEAQ (reference sequence). The CDR3 contains 15 residues. The junction had 7 bases not matched to a gene; V was cut back by 4 bases and J by 4 bases. CDR3 nucleotides: TGTGCCAGCAGCTCGGGACAGGGAGCGTTAGAGACCCAGTACTTC. It is translated as CASSSGQGALETQYF.

The rearrangement links TRBV7-9 to TRBJ1-2; tentative D call: TRBD1 (6 bases). Looked up from germline, CDR1 is SEHNR and CDR2 is FQNEAQ (reference sequence). V was cut by 1 base and J by 4 bases, with 16 bases left in between. There are 16 residues in the CDR3. The CDR3 DNA is TGTGCCAGCAGCTTAGGTTCCGGGGGCGGGAGCTATGGCTACACCTTC. Translation: CASSLGSGGGSYGYTF.

The rearrangement uses TRBV7-2 and TRBJ2-2; tentatively, D is TRBD2 (6 bases). CDR1 and CDR2 (germline): SGHTA, FQGNSA. Trimming took off 3 bases at V and 6 bases at J, with 14 bases between the two ends. The CDR3 totals 15 residues. The CDR3 DNA sequence: TGTGCCAGCAGCTTCAGGAGGGTATCGGCCGGGGAGCTGTTTTTT. As protein: CASSFRRVSAGELFF.

This clone was picked up a small number of times. This chain uses TRBV4-1 with TRBJ2-5, with 8 positions matching TRBD1. V shed 1 base and J 1 base; nucleotides not matched to a gene: 2. There are 15 residues in the CDR3. The V gene's germline CDR1 is MGHRA and CDR2 YSYEKL. The chain's CDR3 is CASSQGTGGQETQYF. In DNA form, the CDR3 reads TGCGCCAGCAGCCAAGGCACAGGGGGCCAAGAGACCCAGTACTTC.

The rearrangement joins TRBV6-5 to TRBJ1-1, with 8 bases identical to TRBD1. The CDR3 has 15 amino acids. V lost 7 bases, J lost 1 base, and 8 bases stayed unmatched. Germline V lookup: CDR1 MNHEY, CDR2 SVGAGI. The CDR3 DNA is TGTGCCAGCACGATTGACAGGGGCTGGAACACTGAAGCTTTCTTT. Protein product: CASTIDRGWNTEAFF.

This clone has only a few counts. The CDR3 nucleotides are TGTTCAAGCGGGGGGGAATCTTACGAGCAGTACTTC. This gives the protein CSSGGESYEQYF. V is TRBV28 and J is TRBJ2-7; TRBD2 agrees at 10 bases. The germline V gene encodes CDR1 MDHEN and CDR2 SYDVKM. The CDR3 runs 12 residues.

The CDR3 is CASSLEAGLETQYF. The CDR3 bases are TGCGCCAGCAGCTTGGAGGCAGGGTTAGAGACCCAGTACTTC. The chain employs TRBV5-1 and TRBJ2-5, with a weak D call TRBD1 (5 bases). The V gene lost 0 bases and the J gene lost 4 bases, with 10 bases spanning the gap. This CDR3 spans 14 amino acids. Germline V gives CDR1 SGHRS, CDR2 YFSETQ.

Here the CDR3 reads CASRQSGLRNHF. The CDR3 coding sequence is TGTGCCAGCAGGCAATCGGGACTTAGGAATCATTTT. The chain carries TRBV6-1 and TRBJ1-5; weak D call: TRBD1 (5 bases). In germline, CDR1 is MNHNS, CDR2 SASEGT. Trimming took off 6 bases at V and 16 bases at J, with 19 bases between the two ends. This CDR3 contains 12 residues.